This is a list of T cell receptor beta chains from one sample in a study of beta chain features in type 1 diabetes. Only in-frame clones appear in the TCRdb table, and some are missing; sequencing was by immunoSEQ multiplex PCR. The sample carries a few hundred thousand clones, more than 13% recorded once. The sample was naive CD4+ T cells from blood. All receptors come from a woman aged 18-29 years in good health. CDR3s include the opening cysteine and the closing phenylalanine or tryptophan. A D gene is named only where the DNA matches it firmly. Some rows mark clone size as missing; the rest say once, few, many or name a class of expanded clone.

TRBJ1-2,-,TRBV7-2,-,TGTGCCAGCAGCTTACTGTATGGCTACACCTTC,CASSLLYGYTF
TRBJ2-3,few,TRBV30,-,TGTGCCTGGAGACTGGGGCTGGCAGATACGCAGTATTTT,CAWRLGLADTQYF
TRBJ1-1,few,TRBV27,-,TGTGCCAGATTCCACTGGACAGAGAACACTGAAGCTTTCTTT,CARFHWTENTEAFF
TRBJ2-3,few,TRBV30,-,TGTGCCTGGATACAGGGAGCAGATACGCAGTATTTT,CAWIQGADTQYF
TRBJ2-2,few,TRBV7-3,-,TGTGCCAGCAGCTTAAACAGGGAAACCGGGGAGCTGTTTTTT,CASSLNRETGELFF
TRBJ2-7,-,TRBV28,-,TGTGCCAGCAGAGGCGGGGCGACTCTAACCTACGAGCAGTACTTC,CASRGGATLTYEQYF
TRBJ2-1,-,TRBV5-1,TRBD2,TGCGCCAGCAGCTTGGGGCGGGAGGGCGAGCAGTTCTTC,CASSLGREGEQFF
TRBJ1-2,-,TRBV18,-,TGTGCCAGCTCACCAGACTCACTCTATGGCTACACCTTC,CASSPDSLYGYTF
TRBJ2-6,few,TRBV5-1,-,TGCGCCAGCAGCTCGGCTAAGGAGCCCGGGGCCAACGTCCTGACTTTC,CASSSAKEPGANVLTF
TRBJ2-7,few,TRBV19,-,TGTGCCAGTAGTATAGATGCTAGCCTCAACTCCTACGAGCAGTACTTC,CASSIDASLNSYEQYF
TRBJ2-1,few,TRBV30,TRBD2,TGTGCCTGGAACCCGGGACTAGCCCGCAATGAGCAGTTCTTC,CAWNPGLARNEQFF
TRBJ2-5,-,TRBV14,-,TGTGCCAGCAGCCTTTCGGAGACCCAGTACTTC,CASSLSETQYF
TRBJ2-1,-,TRBV28,TRBD2,TGTGCCAGCACCATGGGAGGGAGACAATTTCCCCATGAGCAGTTCTTC,CASTMGGRQFPHEQFF
TRBJ1-2,-,TRBV5-6,-,TGTGCCAGCATCATACAGGGTCTGGAAGGCTACACCTTC,CASIIQGLEGYTF
TRBJ1-2,few,TRBV7-6,TRBD1,TGTGCCAGCAGAGGGACAGGGGACTATGGCTACACCTTC,CASRGTGDYGYTF
TRBJ2-5,few,TRBV4-1,TRBD1,TGCGCCAGCAGCCAGCCGGGACAGGGAGCGCGGGGGACCCAGTACTTC,CASSQPGQGARGTQYF
TRBJ2-6,-,TRBV4-1,-,TGCGCCAGCAGACAACAGGGAATGACTGGGGCCAACGTCCTGACTTTC,CASRQQGMTGANVLTF
TRBJ1-2,-,TRBV28,-,TGTGCCAGCAGTTTACCTGGTCTAGCTAACTATGGCTACACCTTC,CASSLPGLANYGYTF